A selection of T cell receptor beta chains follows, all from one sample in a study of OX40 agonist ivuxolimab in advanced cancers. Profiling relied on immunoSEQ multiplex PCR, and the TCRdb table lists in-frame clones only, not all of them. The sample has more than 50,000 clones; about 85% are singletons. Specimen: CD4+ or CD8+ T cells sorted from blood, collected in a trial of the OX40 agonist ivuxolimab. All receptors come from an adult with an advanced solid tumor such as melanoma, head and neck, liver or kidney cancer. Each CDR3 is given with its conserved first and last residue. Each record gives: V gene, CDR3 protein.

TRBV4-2,CASSPPGGDEETQYF
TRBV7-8,CASSTRWDEKLFF
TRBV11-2,CASSLRRGQQETQYF
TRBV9,CASSPLQGGATDTQYF
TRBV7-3,CASSARPRDTQYF
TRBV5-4,CASSYGTSGSYEQYF
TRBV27,CASSPPDREDTGELFF
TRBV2,CASAGRFDSGANVLTF
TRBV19,CASSPSSARSYEQYF
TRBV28,CASSFGGITTFREYF
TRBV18,CASSAFGDEQFF
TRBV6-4,CASSDGDFHEQFF
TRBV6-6,CASSPAGTGNTGELFF
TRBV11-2,CASSSPDGSSRYTF
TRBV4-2,CVSSQGSGSLYEQYF
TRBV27,CASSPGIASTDTQYF
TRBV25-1,CASSDDGEQYF
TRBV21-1,CASSSFRLGSSEKLFF
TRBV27,CASSLAGELFF
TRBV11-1,CASSPGQGAGEQYF
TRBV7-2,CASSSGPQGTQYF
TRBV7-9,CASSTRSYEQYF
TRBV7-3,CASRASGRHNEQFF
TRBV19,CASTQEPSNQPQHF